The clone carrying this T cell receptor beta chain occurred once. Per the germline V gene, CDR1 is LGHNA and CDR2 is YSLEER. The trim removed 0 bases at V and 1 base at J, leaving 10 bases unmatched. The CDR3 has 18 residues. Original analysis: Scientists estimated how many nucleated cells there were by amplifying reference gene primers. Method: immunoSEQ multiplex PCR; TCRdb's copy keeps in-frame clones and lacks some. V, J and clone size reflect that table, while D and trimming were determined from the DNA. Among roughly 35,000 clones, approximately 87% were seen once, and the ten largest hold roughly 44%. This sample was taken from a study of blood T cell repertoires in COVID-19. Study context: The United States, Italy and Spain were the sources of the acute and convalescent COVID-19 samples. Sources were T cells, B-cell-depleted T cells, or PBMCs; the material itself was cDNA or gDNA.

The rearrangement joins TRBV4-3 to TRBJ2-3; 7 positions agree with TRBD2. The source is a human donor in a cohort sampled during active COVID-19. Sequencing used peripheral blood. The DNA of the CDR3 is TGCGCCAGCAGCCAAGATTCAGGTGGGACTACTGGCACAGATACGCAGTATTTT. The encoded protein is CASSQDSGGTTGTDTQYF.